The entry below describes one T cell receptor (beta chain). The source of the sample is a study of blood T cell repertoires in COVID-19. On the study more broadly: PBMCs, B-cell-depleted T cells, or T cells provided the cDNA or gDNA that made up the material.

All enrollees were roughly 18 to 90 years old and from around 25 US areas. Allocation to cohorts depended on clinical history reported by the participants. Donors in Cohort 3 counted as recovered after two negative PCRs, clearance, or symptom resolution. Produced via immunoSEQ multiplex PCR; TCRdb's table is partial and in-frame only. The table records around 300,000 clones, 80% to 90% of them present only once. V gave up 0 bases and J gave up 3 bases; unmatched junction bases: 5. There are 16 residues in the CDR3. The germline V gene encodes CDR1 SGHRS and CDR2 YFSETQ. This chain links TRBV5-1 with TRBJ2-3, with 9 positions matching TRBD2. The TCR comes from a woman in her 30s who had recovered from COVID-19. What was sequenced was PBMCs or T cells enriched from blood (not recorded which). CDR3: CASSLGAGGGTDTQYF. In DNA form, the CDR3 reads TGCGCCAGCAGCTTGGGAGCGGGGGGCGGGACAGATACGCAGTATTTT.